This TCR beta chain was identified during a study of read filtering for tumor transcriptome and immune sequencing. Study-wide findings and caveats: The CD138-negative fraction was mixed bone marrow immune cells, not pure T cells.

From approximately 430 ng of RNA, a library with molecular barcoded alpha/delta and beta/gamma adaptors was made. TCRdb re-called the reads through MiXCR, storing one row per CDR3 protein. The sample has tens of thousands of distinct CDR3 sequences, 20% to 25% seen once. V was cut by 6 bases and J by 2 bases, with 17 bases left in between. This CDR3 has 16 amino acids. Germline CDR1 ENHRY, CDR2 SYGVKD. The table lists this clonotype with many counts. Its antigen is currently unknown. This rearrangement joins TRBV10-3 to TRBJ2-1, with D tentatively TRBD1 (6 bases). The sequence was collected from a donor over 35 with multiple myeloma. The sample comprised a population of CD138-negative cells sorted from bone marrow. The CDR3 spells CAIRGDGTTTYNEQFF. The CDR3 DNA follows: TGTGCCATCAGGGGTGATGGGACAACCACCTACAATGAGCAGTTCTTC.